The 20 T cell receptor beta chains below all came from one sample that was sequenced in a study of blood T cell repertoires in COVID-19. Data came from immunoSEQ multiplex PCR; TCRdb stores just in-frame clones and leaves some out. Among about 140,000 clones, approximately 81% were seen once, and the ten largest hold less than 7%. Sequencing was done on a sample of PBMCs or T cells enriched from blood (not recorded which). The receptors come from a man aged 40-49 years with acute COVID-19.

The chain recombines TRBV9 with TRBJ1-2; 8 bases match TRBD1. This CDR3 has 15 residues. V lost 4 bases to trimming and J lost 7 bases; unmatched junction nucleotides: 12. Germline values: CDR1 SGDLS, CDR2 YYNGEE. The CDR3 DNA sequence: TGTGCCAGCAGCCCCCACCAGGACAGGGCGGCTGGCTACACCTTC. Protein: CASSPHQDRAAGYTF.

This chain links TRBV19 with TRBJ2-1; tentative D call: TRBD2 (6 bases). CDR1 and CDR2 (germline): LNHDA, SQIVND (reference sequence). V lost 3 bases and J lost 2, with 11 bases in between. This CDR3 comprises 15 residues. The CDR3 protein is CASSITGSTYNEQFF. The CDR3 nucleotides are TGTGCCAGTAGTATTACCGGGAGCACCTACAATGAGCAGTTCTTC.

In this sample, this clone turned up a few times. The gene calls are TRBV6-5 and TRBJ2-2; weak D call: TRBD1 (5 bases). The V gene lost 6 bases and the J gene lost 5 bases, with 7 bases spanning the gap. Germline lookup yields CDR1 MNHEY and CDR2 SVGAGI. The CDR3 has 12 amino acids. The CDR3 coding sequence is TGTGCCAGCAGGTCAGGGACCGGGGAGCTGTTTTTT. Amino acids: CASRSGTGELFF.

This rearrangement joins TRBV10-2 to TRBJ2-1; no reliable D call. V shed 0 bases and J shed 0 bases, with 9 bases lying between them. The CDR3 consists of 16 residues. CDR1 WSHSY and CDR2 SAAADI come from the germline V gene. CDR3 nucleotides: TGCGCCAGCAGTGAGTCCGACACAAGCTCCTACAATGAGCAGTTCTTC. It translates to CASSESDTSSYNEQFF.

V and J are TRBV19 and TRBJ2-6; 9 nucleotides align to TRBD1. The CDR3 is 17 residues long. The J segment lost 2 bases and the V segment lost 6 bases, leaving 8 bases of the junction unmatched. CDR1 and CDR2 from the germline V gene are LNHDA and SQIVND (reference sequence). The CDR3 nucleotides are TGTGCCAGTAGCTTGGACAGGGGAGATACTGGGGCCAACGTCCTGACTTTC. Translating it yields CASSLDRGDTGANVLTF.

This clone was counted between two and nine times. This rearrangement joins TRBV6-5 to TRBJ1-1; D may be TRBD1 (6 bases). The CDR3 has 13 amino acids. CDR1 and CDR2 (germline): MNHEY, SVGAGI. Trimming pared 6 bases from V and 6 bases from J, leaving 14 bases between. The CDR3 here is CASSPPKGAEAFF. DNA for the CDR3: TGTGCCAGCAGCCCCCCGAAGGGGGCTGAAGCTTTCTTT.

The chain employs TRBV14 and TRBJ2-1, with a weak D call TRBD2 (6 bases). Germline V gene data show CDR1 as SGHDN and CDR2 as FVKESK. There are 13 residues in the CDR3. V lost 0 bases, J lost 9 bases, and 9 bases lay in between. The CDR3 sequence is CASSQDTSSEQFF. The DNA of the CDR3 is TGTGCCAGCAGCCAAGATACTAGCTCTGAGCAGTTCTTC.

This rearrangement joins TRBV6-2 or TRBV6-3 to TRBJ2-5, with 7 bases aligning to TRBD2. V dropped 4 bases and J dropped 2; count of bases not matched to a gene: 4. Germline V gene lookup returns CDR1 MNHEY and CDR2 SVGEGT. The CDR3 covers 14 residues. For the CDR3, the DNA is TGTGCCAGCAGTTTTACTAGCGCACAAGAGACCCAGTACTTC. Translating gives CASSFTSAQETQYF.

The V call is TRBV19, the J call TRBJ2-1; maybe TRBD1 (5 bases). The CDR3 has 13 amino acids. Germline lookup yields CDR1 LNHDA and CDR2 SQIVND (reference sequence). V lost 5 bases to trimming and J lost 6 bases, with 11 bases between them. The CDR3 nucleotides are TGTGCCAGTAGTTGGGGTAGGGGCAATGAGCAGTTCTTC. This translates into CASSWGRGNEQFF.

The chain employs TRBV11-3 and TRBJ1-3, with 7 bases matching TRBD1. The CDR3 has 14 amino acids. CDR1 is SGHNT, CDR2 YENEEA, per germline. The V segment lost 6 bases and the J segment 4 bases; nucleotides outside the gene matches: 6. DNA for the CDR3: TGTGCCAGCAGTACAGGGGAGTCCGGAAACACCATATATTTT. Amino acids: CASSTGESGNTIYF.

The chain employs TRBV5-1 and TRBJ1-1, with D tentatively TRBD1 (5 bases). The CDR3 loop spans 13 amino acids. Looked up from germline, CDR1 is SGHRS and CDR2 is YFSETQ. V shed 0 bases and J shed 6 bases, with 9 bases lying between them. The CDR3 protein is CASSLADNPEAFF. The CDR3 DNA sequence: TGCGCCAGCAGCTTGGCGGACAACCCTGAAGCTTTCTTT.

This rearrangement joins TRBV3-1 (or the pseudogene TRBV3-2) to TRBJ2-7; 8 bases map to TRBD2. The CDR3 has 15 amino acids. The germline gives CDR1 LGHDT, CDR2 YNNKEL (reference sequence). J was trimmed by 0 bases and V by 2 bases; bases with no gene match: 3. This chain's CDR3 is CASSQSSGGSYEQYF. The CDR3 nucleotides are TGTGCCAGCAGCCAATCAAGCGGGGGCTCCTACGAGCAGTACTTC.

The rearrangement uses TRBV5-1 and TRBJ1-1; TRBD1 might be the D (5 bases). Germline loops: CDR1 SGHRS, CDR2 YFSETQ. The CDR3 is made up of 13 amino acids. V was shortened by 5 bases and J by 1 base, with 9 bases between the two germline ends. The CDR3 DNA sequence: TGCGCCAGCAGTCGACAGCCGAACACTGAAGCTTTCTTT. Residues: CASSRQPNTEAFF.

V gene TRBV4-2 combines with J gene TRBJ1-1; D is perhaps TRBD1 (5 bases). V lost 5 bases, J lost 7 bases, and 14 bases lay in between. The CDR3 covers 13 residues. Germline CDR1 is LGHNA and CDR2 is YNFKEQ. In DNA, the CDR3 is TGTGCCAGCAGCGCCCGACAGAACGATGAAGCTTTCTTT. This encodes CASSARQNDEAFF.

This chain joins TRBV7-9 and TRBJ2-7; possibly TRBD2 for D (5 bases). The CDR3 has 15 residues. In germline, CDR1 is SEHNR, CDR2 FQNEAQ (reference sequence). V was pared by 1 base and J by 5 bases, with 15 bases between. CDR3 sequence reads: CASSLEVGFGNEQYF. CDR3 DNA: TGTGCCAGCAGCTTAGAGGTCGGGTTCGGGAACGAGCAGTACTTC.

The chain is built from TRBV15 and TRBJ2-4; 8 positions agree with TRBD2. Per the germline V gene, CDR1 is LNHNV and CDR2 is YYDKDF (reference sequence). V lost 0 bases to trimming and J lost 12 bases; unmatched junction nucleotides: 37. The CDR3 contains 24 residues. The CDR3, as DNA: TGTGCCACCAGCAGAGATCCCTTCTCTTCGGGGGGGGGAGTGGACCTCTTCTCTTCTTCCCCTCAGTACTTC. It is translated as CATSRDPFSSGGGVDLFSSSPQYF. Full variable domain (missing parts from reference TRBV15 and TRBJ2-4): DAMVIQNPRYQVTQFGKPVTLSCSQTLNHNVMYWYQQKSSQAPKLLFHYYDKDFNNEADTPDNFQSRRPNTSFCFLDIRSPGLGDTAMYLCATSRDPFSSGGGVDLFSSSPQYFGAGTRLSVL.

This clone has just a few counts. In nucleotides, the CDR3 is TGCGCCAGCAGCTTTAGACGGGAAAACGACGAGCAGTACTTC. It specifies CASSFRRENDEQYF. V usage is TRBV5-1 and J usage is TRBJ2-7, with a tentative D call TRBD2 (5 bases). This CDR3 comprises 14 residues. V gave up 2 bases and J gave up 5 bases, with 14 bases separating them. CDR1 SGHRS and CDR2 YFSETQ come from the germline V gene.

The rearrangement uses TRBV25-1 and TRBJ1-4, with 10 bases that match TRBD1. With 6 bases clipped from V and 7 bases from J, the junction kept 5 bases outside the gene matches. CDR3 length: 14 residues. The germline CDR1 and CDR2 sequences are MGHDK and SYGVNS. CDR3 in amino acids: CASSAGQGSEKLFF. In DNA form, the CDR3 reads TGTGCCAGCAGCGCGGGACAGGGGAGTGAAAAACTGTTTTTT. Filled out from reference TRBV25-1 and TRBJ1-4, the complete variable domain reads EADIYQTPRYLVIGTGKKITLECSQTMGHDKMYWYQQDPGMELHLIHYSYGVNSTEKGDLSSESTVSRIRTEHFPLTLESARPSHTSQYLCASSAGQGSEKLFFGSGTQLSVL.

V and J are TRBV28 and TRBJ1-3; no clear D gene. The germline CDR1 and CDR2 sequences are MDHEN and SYDVKM. Trimming left V 5 bases short and J 2 bases short, with 19 bases between. The CDR3 runs to 17 residues. The CDR3 DNA follows: TGTGCCAGCAGTACCCACACCCCGGGTATCACTGGAAACACCATATATTTT. Amino acid sequence: CASSTHTPGITGNTIYF.

The CDR3 spells CASSFGRTSYTF. CDR3 DNA: TGTGCCAGCAGCTTTGGCAGGACTAGCTACACCTTC. The V call is TRBV5-8, the J call TRBJ1-2; unclear D gene. The CDR3 is made up of 12 amino acids. CDR1 and CDR2 from the germline V gene are SGHTS and YDEGEE. Trimming took off 2 bases at V and 9 bases at J, with 11 bases between the two ends.